These 25 T cell receptor beta chains came from one sample sequenced in a study of molecular identifiers for immune sequencing clone quantification. MiXCR was run by TCRdb on the PCR reads, yielding one entry per CDR3 protein. This table holds some 100,000 distinct CDR3 sequences, roughly a third found once. What was sequenced was naive CD8+ T cells from blood, with Jurkat cell RNA spiked in. Subset: FACS-sorted CD8+CD4-CCR7+CD45RA+ naive T cells. The receptors were sampled from a human donor in good health. Some libraries in this study had Jurkat cell RNA spiked in.

About this clonotype: This may arise from a read error, as a much more abundant clone is one base away. This chain uses TRBV6-2 or TRBV6-3 with TRBJ2-1; D is uncertain. V lost 2 bases to trimming and J lost 9 bases, with 20 bases between them. The CDR3 is 16 amino acids. Germline V gives CDR1 MNHEY, CDR2 SVGEGT. CDR3 bases: TGTGCCAGCAGTTACGTTTTCAGCGACCCTCTCAGTGAGCAGTTCTTC. It is translated as CASSYVFSDPLSEQFF.

The gene calls are TRBV28 and TRBJ2-3; a weak D match, TRBD1 (5 bases). Looked up from germline, CDR1 is MDHEN and CDR2 is SYDVKM. The V end lost 4 bases, the J end lost 8 bases, and 19 bases lay between the germline ends. CDR3 length equals 15 residues. The CDR3 DNA is TGTGCCAGCAGTTCTTATTTTGTCGGCCAGGGTACGCAGTATTTT. Its protein product is CASSSYFVGQGTQYF.

This clonotype was counted between two and nine times. The chain joins TRBV6-5 to TRBJ2-7, with 13 bases matching TRBD2. The germline V gene has CDR1 MNHEY and CDR2 SVGAGI. The CDR3 runs 15 residues. J gave up 5 bases and V 6 bases, and 7 bases lay outside the gene matches. DNA for the CDR3: TGTGCCAGCAGCTGGACTAGCGGGAGAATCGACGAGCAGTACTTC. It is translated as CASSWTSGRIDEQYF.

To note about this clonotype: Germline and junction disagree at one end, which may indicate a read error. V usage is TRBV7-2 and J usage is TRBJ2-7; perhaps TRBD1 as D (6 bases). Germline assignment: CDR1 SGHTA and CDR2 FQGNSA. The CDR3 covers 15 residues. In DNA form, the CDR3 reads TGTGCCTGCAGCTTAGGAGTCAGGGGAGTGGACGGGCAGTACTTC. Amino acids: CACSLGVRGVDGQYF.

The rearrangement joins TRBV28 to TRBJ2-1; TRBD2 aligns across 9 bases. The germline CDR1 and CDR2 sequences are MDHEN and SYDVKM. With V trimmed by 3 bases and J by 5 bases, 8 bases remained unmatched. The CDR3 consists of 16 residues. The CDR3 nucleotides read TGTGCCAGCAGTTTCCCTCGGCGGGAGGGGCACAATGAGCAGTTCTTC. Its translation: CASSFPRREGHNEQFF.

The chain links TRBV6-5 to TRBJ1-1; no firm D call. V was trimmed by 6 bases and J by 1 base, leaving 18 bases between them. Germline V gene data show CDR1 as MNHEY and CDR2 as SVGAGI. This CDR3 spans 16 amino acids. The CDR3 reads CASRLTGVGPNTEAFF. The DNA for the CDR3 is TGTGCCAGCAGATTAACGGGAGTGGGCCCGAACACTGAAGCTTTCTTT.

About this clonotype itself: The CDR3 end shows no conserved phenylalanine or tryptophan, and so a read error is likely. This chain uses TRBV5-3 with TRBJ2-7, with D unclear. TRBV5-3 is recorded as an ORF, its role being uncertain. The CDR3 consists of 13 residues. V was clipped by 8 bases and J by 5 bases, with 17 bases between them. The CDR3 DNA reads as TGTGCCAGCAGCGTGTTCTTCCAGGACGAGCAGTACATC. It translates to CASSVFFQDEQYI.

Remarks on this clonotype: Just one base apart from a much larger clone, this may be a read error. The chain recombines TRBV7-2 with TRBJ1-5, with 7 bases that match TRBD1. The CDR3 sequence is 15 residues long. From germline, CDR1 is SGHTA and CDR2 FQGNSA. Written as DNA, the CDR3 is TGTGCCAGCAGCACAACAGGGGCTGGCAATCAGCCCCAGCAATTT. Amino acids: CASSTTGAGNQPQQF.

The table lists this clonotype with many counts. The chain has TRBV6-5 and TRBJ2-7; no clear D. In germline, CDR1 is MNHEY, CDR2 SVGAGI. The CDR3 loop spans 14 amino acids. V gave up 2 bases and J gave up 1 base, with 9 bases separating them. CDR3 sequence: CASSYLSGSYEQYF. Here the CDR3 DNA reads TGTGCCAGCAGTTACCTTTCCGGATCCTACGAGCAGTACTTC.

Judged by abundance, this clonotype is medium-sized. The rearrangement uses TRBV4-1 and TRBJ1-5; no clear D gene. This CDR3 comprises 16 residues. V was shortened by 0 bases and J by 3 bases, with 12 bases between the two germline ends. Per the germline V gene, CDR1 is MGHRA and CDR2 is YSYEKL. The CDR3 nucleotides read TGCGCCAGCAGCCAAGACCCGCGGCAGATCAATCAGCCCCAGCATTTT. Encoded protein: CASSQDPRQINQPQHF.

The chain recombines TRBV7-6 with TRBJ2-2; 9 bases match TRBD1. Per the germline V gene, CDR1 is SGHVS and CDR2 is FNYEAQ. This CDR3 is 16 amino acids long. V lost 5 bases, J lost 4 bases, and 8 bases stayed unmatched. The CDR3 region is CASSPGTGIITGELFF. CDR3 sequence (DNA): TGTGCCAGCAGCCCCGGGACAGGGATTATCACCGGGGAGCTGTTTTTT.

The J gene is TRBJ1-5, the V gene TRBV28; D is undetermined. The CDR3 is 12 amino acids. The germline V gene encodes CDR1 MDHEN and CDR2 SYDVKM. V dropped 1 base and J dropped 6 bases, with 4 bases sitting between them. CDR3 in DNA: TGTGCCAGCAGTTTATCCGGTCAGCCCCAGCATTTT. It translates to CASSLSGQPQHF.

The sample holds a few counts of this clonotype. The rearrangement uses TRBV7-9 and TRBJ2-1, with no clear D. The CDR3 extends over 16 amino acids. V lost 7 bases and J lost 7, with 23 bases in between. Germline assignment: CDR1 SEHNR and CDR2 FQNEAQ (reference sequence). CDR3 bases: TGTGCCAGCAACCCGCGCCTGATCCAATTTGGTAATGAGCAGTTCTTC. Translating it yields CASNPRLIQFGNEQFF. Based on the CDR3 plus reference TRBV7-9 and TRBJ2-1, the full variable domain is DTGVSQNPRHKITKRGQNVTFRCDPISEHNRLYWYRQTLGQGPEFLTYFQNEAQLEKSRLLSDRFSAERPKGSFSTLEIQRTEQGDSAMYLCASNPRLIQFGNEQFFGPGTRLTVL.

As regards this clonotype: One base away lies a much larger clone, so this may be a sequencing read error. The chain joins TRBV7-9 to TRBJ2-7, with 7 bases matching TRBD1. Germline CDR1 is SEHNR and CDR2 is FQNEAQ (reference sequence). This CDR3 has 14 amino acids. Unmatched junction bases numbered 10, after V lost 5 bases and J lost 6 bases. The CDR3 region has the DNA TGTGCCAGCAGCGCCACCGAGACAGGGAGCGAGCAGTACTTC. It codes for CASSATETGSEQYF.

This rearrangement joins TRBV12-3 or TRBV12-4 to TRBJ1-5; D might be TRBD1 (6 bases). Trimming removed 8 bases from V and 10 bases from J, with 21 bases in between. The CDR3 is made up of 14 amino acids. CDR3 bases: TGTGCCAGCCAAAGGGGGGATCCAATCGATCCCCAGCATTTT. Its translation: CASQRGDPIDPQHF.

This clonotype was picked up a small number of times. V gene TRBV20-1 combines with J gene TRBJ1-1, with D possibly TRBD1 on 6 matching bases. V was trimmed by 6 bases and J by 0 bases, leaving 11 bases between them. The CDR3 contains 13 residues. CDR1 is DFQATT, CDR2 SNEGSKA, per germline (reference sequence). The DNA for the CDR3 is TGCAGTGCAGATGGACAGCTGAACACTGAAGCTTTCTTT. Translation gives CSADGQLNTEAFF.

This chain uses TRBV20-1 with TRBJ2-7; D perhaps matches TRBD2 (5 bases). There are 13 residues in the CDR3. With 3 bases removed from V and 2 bases from J, the gap between germline ends came to 11 bases. Looked up from germline, CDR1 is DFQATT and CDR2 is SNEGSKA (reference sequence). The CDR3 coding sequence is TGCAGTGCTAGGTCCCTAGCCACCTACGAGCAGTACTTC. The encoded protein is CSARSLATYEQYF.

This clonotype was detected many times. The rearrangement links TRBV7-9 to TRBJ2-5; D is possibly TRBD1 (6 bases). Looked up from germline, CDR1 is SEHNR and CDR2 is FQNEAQ (reference sequence). V lost 5 bases to trimming and J lost 2 bases, with 12 bases between them. The CDR3 totals 14 residues. DNA for the CDR3: TGTGCCAGCAGCGTCGGACAGATACAAGAGACCCAGTACTTC. Its translation is CASSVGQIQETQYF.

The V and J genes are TRBV2 and TRBJ2-1, with 9 bases aligning to TRBD1. V trimming: 5 bases; J trimming: 12 bases; junction bases outside the gene matches: 8. Germline loops: CDR1 SNHLY, CDR2 FYNNEI. The CDR3 sequence is 13 residues long. The CDR3 loop reads CASSPTGGGGQFF. CDR3 DNA sequence: TGTGCCAGCAGTCCGACAGGGGGTGGTGGGCAGTTCTTC.

This clonotype was found a few times. The chain has TRBV7-2 and TRBJ1-5, with D tentatively TRBD1 (5 bases). Per germline, CDR1 SGHTA and CDR2 FQGNSA. V was trimmed by 0 bases and J by 4 bases, leaving 13 bases between them. The CDR3 is 16 amino acids. The CDR3 is CASSLAVGPGNQPQHF. The CDR3 coding sequence is TGTGCCAGCAGCTTAGCAGTGGGGCCAGGGAATCAGCCCCAGCATTTT.

This clonotype appeared many times. The V and J genes are TRBV6-2 or TRBV6-3 and TRBJ2-3; D is uncertain. The germline V gene encodes CDR1 MNHEY and CDR2 SVGEGT. The V gene lost 10 bases and the J gene lost 6 bases, with 17 bases spanning the gap. CDR3 length equals 13 residues. CDR3 sequence (DNA): TGTGCCACCCTCCGGGTCCTATGGGATACGCAGTATTTT. Translating it yields CATLRVLWDTQYF.

This clonotype was detected ten times or more. The chain joins TRBV5-5 to TRBJ2-7; no definite D call. CDR1 and CDR2 (germline): SGHKS, YYEKEE (reference sequence). The length of the CDR3 is 11 residues. V was shortened by 4 bases and J by 5 bases, with 7 bases between the two germline ends. In nucleotides, the CDR3 is TGTGCCAGCAGCGCCGGAGACGAGCAGTACTTC. Its translation: CASSAGDEQYF. Complete variable domain (other parts from reference TRBV5-5 and TRBJ2-7): DAGVTQSPTHLIKTRGQQVTLRCSPISGHKSVSWYQQVLGQGPQFIFQYYEKEERGRGNFPDRFSARQFPNYSSELNVNALLLGDSALYLCASSAGDEQYFGPGTRLTVT.

This clonotype was detected only a few times. The chain recombines TRBV20-1 with TRBJ1-4; D is unclear. This CDR3 spans 11 amino acids. Trimming left V 4 bases short and J 10 bases short, with 10 bases between. Germline V lookup: CDR1 DFQATT, CDR2 SNEGSKA (reference sequence). In nucleotides, the CDR3 is TGCAGTGCTACCCTAGGCGGAAAACTGTTTTTT. It encodes CSATLGGKLFF.

This clonotype showed up just a few times. The rearrangement joins TRBV9 to TRBJ2-1, with D maybe TRBD1 (5 bases). The V end lost 6 bases, the J end lost 3 bases, and 13 bases lay between the germline ends. This CDR3 has 14 amino acids. From germline, CDR1 is SGDLS and CDR2 YYNGEE. The CDR3 is CASNPWGSYNEQFF. The CDR3 coding sequence is TGTGCCAGCAACCCCTGGGGCAGCTACAATGAGCAGTTCTTC.

This clonotype was recorded at least ten times. The genes are TRBV7-9 and TRBJ2-6; D is uncertain. This CDR3 region has 11 residues. Germline V CDR1 and CDR2: SEHNR, FQNEAQ (reference sequence). V lost 7 bases to trimming and J lost 2 bases, with 0 bases between them. CDR3: CASTGANVLTF. Written as DNA, the CDR3 is TGTGCCAGCACTGGGGCCAACGTCCTGACTTTC.